Given below is one TCR beta chain in context. Antigen unknown. The CDR3 is 13 amino acids. CDR1 and CDR2 (germline): MNHEY, SMNVEV (reference sequence). V gave up 6 bases and J gave up 4 bases, with 10 bases separating them. These data originate in a study of CD8 T cells in Susac syndrome. Study-level results: The authors acknowledged that their TCR sequencing and HLA analysis involved a relatively small number of individuals.

The multiple sclerosis control group consisted of treatment-naive patients whose relapsing-remitting disease, which was either stable or active, fulfilled revised McDonald criteria. The RNA input was about 0.45 to 1 ug, and it was reverse transcribed with random hexamers. TCR beta CDR3 was amplified by immunoSEQ covering 54 Vbeta and 13 Jbeta. TCRdb called the immunoSEQ multiplex PCR reads again in MiXCR, with one record for every CDR3 protein. In the table there are some 150,000 distinct CDR3 sequences, nearly 97% of which are singletons. The sequence derives from a human donor with multiple sclerosis. This rearrangement joins TRBV27 to TRBJ1-5; D is undetermined. Sequencing was done on a sample of CD8+ T cells from PBMCs. CDR3 region: CASSLRENQPQHF. The CDR3 DNA reads as TGTGCCAGCAGCCTGCGGGAAAATCAGCCCCAGCATTTT.